This TCR beta chain appears in the sequencing data of a study of T-cell reconstitution after alpha-beta-depleted transplantation in children (dated by TCRdb to between 2015 and 2016). With regard to the full study: T-cell immune reconstitution after TCRalphabeta/CD19-depleted allogeneic hematopoietic cell transplantation in children was quantitatively tracked in the study by means of TCR repertoire profiling. What the work shows at the level of the full study, not this receptor alone: Apparently early alphabetaT-cell count recovery about two months after transplant reportedly relied on only several hundred rapidly expanded clones derived from non-depleted graft cells. In some patients, the high TCRbeta diversity seen at day 60 was put down to recipient T cells and intrathymic progenitors that had survived conditioning. The frequencies of hyperexpanded clones fell over the following months, and after one year, T-cell counts and TCRbeta diversity were mostly attributed to newly produced T cells.

From its cysteine to its phenylalanine, the CDR3 spans 11 amino acids. Kept here is only the CDR3 DNA, which spans 33 bases and is read in frame from base 1. From a lookup of the germline V gene, CDR1 and CDR2 are MNHNS and SASEGT. V drops 6 bases and J drops 3 bases, leaving 5 bases in between. The treatment or condition label here, explained by the study, means: allogeneic hematopoietic cell transplantation with graft depleted of TCRalphabeta T cells and CD19 B cells. TCRalphabeta/CD19-depleted allogeneic hematopoietic cell grafts were given to the transplant recipients, all of whom were children. This clonotype was picked up many times. The clone's antigen remains unknown. No base-level quality is on record; no much larger clone is a single base apart. Receptor amplification or capture employed PCR. TCRdb records Illumina HiSeq 2500 as the sequencer. TCR library preparation used molecular barcoding, with unique molecular identifiers applied to normalize quantification of the TCRbeta repertoire. TCRdb cleaned the public reads at Q25 with fastp, built clones with MiXCR and kept in-frame beta chains. One record per CDR3 amino acid sequence lists the most common genes and DNA. Here the sample has under 400,000 distinct CDR3 sequences; approximately 20% occur a single time. The ten largest clonotypes hold about 10% of the sample.

The specimen was PBMCs, mostly from graft donor cells, collected 180 days after TCRalphabeta/CD19-depleted stem cell transplant. The sequence links TRBV6-1 to TRBJ1-1, with the D gene too uncertain to name. The clonotype comes from a male patient younger than 18 who had a stem cell transplant for acute lymphoblastic leukemia, so the T cells may come from the graft donor. The base sequence is TGTGCCAGCAGGGATTACACTGAAGCTTTCTTT. Translated, this gives CASRDYTEAFF.